The 13 T cell receptor beta chains below all came from one sample that was sequenced in a study of read filtering for tumor transcriptome and immune sequencing. Molecular barcoded adaptors covering alpha/delta and beta/gamma chains were used on 400 ng RNA. Using its own MiXCR run on the reads, TCRdb lists one record per CDR3 protein. Of some 140,000 distinct CDR3 sequences listed, under 15% are singletons. The material sequenced was a population of CD138-negative cells sorted from bone marrow. The source is a donor aged 40 or older with multiple myeloma.

In this sample, this clonotype turned up many times. The chain is built from TRBV29-1 and TRBJ2-7; TRBD1 agrees at 7 bases. The CDR3 is made up of 13 amino acids. Germline V lookup: CDR1 SQVTM, CDR2 ANQGSEA. V shed 6 bases, J shed 2 bases, and the junction held 7 bases outside the gene matches. The CDR3 sequence is CSVVRDSPYEQYF. DNA for the CDR3: TGCAGCGTCGTGAGGGACAGTCCCTACGAGCAGTACTTC.

This clonotype was seen at least ten times. The gene calls are TRBV29-1 and TRBJ1-1; no clear D gene. V lost 5 bases and J 4 bases, leaving 11 bases between the germline ends. The germline V gene encodes CDR1 SQVTM and CDR2 ANQGSEA. This CDR3 has 12 amino acids. The CDR3 region is CSVSWRGTEAFF. CDR3 coding DNA: TGCAGCGTTTCCTGGAGAGGCACTGAAGCTTTCTTT.

This clonotype was picked up many times. The chain recombines TRBV13 with TRBJ1-1; 8 bases line up with TRBD1. This CDR3 spans 14 amino acids. Germline V CDR1 and CDR2: PRHDT, FYEKMQ (reference sequence). V trimming: 5 bases; J trimming: 4 bases; junction bases outside the gene matches: 6. CDR3 nucleotide sequence: TGTGCCAGCAGCCCTCATGACAGGGGCACTGAAGCTTTCTTT. Translating it yields CASSPHDRGTEAFF.

Concerning this clonotype: This may stem from a read error, because a much larger clone lies one nucleotide away. The CDR3 sequence: CSVEQDTEAFF. In DNA form, the CDR3 reads TGCAGCGTTGAACAGGACACTGAAGCTTTCTTT. This sequence joins TRBV29-1 and TRBJ1-1; D not certain. The germline gives CDR1 SQVTM, CDR2 ANQGSEA. The CDR3 covers 11 residues. The ends were cut back, 2 bases at V and 3 bases at J, with 4 bases in the middle.

This clonotype was observed at least ten times. The V gene is TRBV4-1, the J gene TRBJ2-2; a possible D gene is TRBD1 (6 bases). V was cut by 4 bases and J by 3 bases, with 9 bases left in between. Germline assignment: CDR1 MGHRA and CDR2 YSYEKL. The length of the CDR3 is 14 residues. CDR3 in DNA: TGCGCCAGCAGCCCTCGACAGGACACCGGGGAGCTGTTTTTT. Translating gives CASSPRQDTGELFF.

This clonotype was recorded at least ten times. The chain joins TRBV4-3 to TRBJ1-1; a weak D match, TRBD1 (6 bases). The length of the CDR3 is 15 residues. V was clipped by 1 base and J by 0 bases, with 9 bases between them. CDR1 and CDR2 (germline): LGHNA, YSLEER. The CDR3: CASSQGGQMNTEAFF. As DNA, the CDR3 is TGCGCCAGCAGCCAAGGCGGACAGATGAACACTGAAGCTTTCTTT.

This clonotype was seen a handful of times. The gene calls are TRBV29-1 and TRBJ2-7; no definite D call. The CDR3 length is 13 residues. CDR1 is SQVTM, CDR2 ANQGSEA, per germline. Between the trimmed V and J ends, which lost 4 bases and 0 bases, there was a span of 10 bases. CDR3 amino acids: CSVVEGHSYEQYF. CDR3 coding DNA: TGCAGCGTTGTTGAAGGGCACTCCTACGAGCAGTACTTC.

Worth noting for this clonotype: The CDR3 does not end in the conserved phenylalanine or tryptophan, so this is likely a read error. This CDR3 is CASSQDPGKETQYS. In DNA, the CDR3 is TGCGCCAGCAGCCAAGATCCGGGGAAAGAGACCCAGTACTCC. This chain joins TRBV4-1 and TRBJ2-5, with a possible D match to TRBD2 (5 bases). Germline V CDR1 and CDR2: MGHRA, YSYEKL. The CDR3 totals 14 residues. Trimming stripped 0 bases from V and 3 bases from J, with 8 bases between.

This clonotype has at least ten counts. The chain is built from TRBV5-1 and TRBJ1-5; D unclear. CDR3 length equals 14 residues. Germline loops: CDR1 SGHRS, CDR2 YFSETQ. V lost 4 bases and J 8 bases, leaving 16 bases between the germline ends. In nucleotides, the CDR3 is TGCGCCAGCAGCAAGGCCCCGGAGCAGGAGCCCCAGCATTTT. Encoded protein: CASSKAPEQEPQHF.

The sample holds many counts of this clonotype. V usage is TRBV12-3 or TRBV12-4 and J usage is TRBJ1-1; the D gene is possibly TRBD1 (6 bases). With 6 bases removed from V and 1 base from J, the gap between germline ends came to 15 bases. The CDR3 length is 15 residues. This chain's CDR3 is CASRGGTRSNTEAFF. DNA of the CDR3: TGTGCCAGCAGAGGGGGAACCCGCTCGAACACTGAAGCTTTCTTT.

The sample holds many counts of this clonotype. The CDR3 spells CASMGADGSYEQYF. Written as DNA, the CDR3 is TGTGCCAGCATGGGGGCCGACGGCTCCTACGAGCAGTACTTC. The J gene is TRBJ2-7, the V gene TRBV2, with D possibly being TRBD1 (6 bases). Trimming took 7 bases from V and 0 from J, leaving 13 bases between them. The CDR3 loop spans 14 amino acids. Germline CDR1 and CDR2: SNHLY and FYNNEI.

This clonotype turned up a few times. V usage is TRBV10-3 and J usage is TRBJ2-7; 8 bases fit TRBD2. Germline CDR1 ENHRY, CDR2 SYGVKD. The junction had 0 bases not matched to a gene; V was cut back by 2 bases and J by 0 bases. CDR3 length equals 14 residues. The chain's CDR3 is CAISETSGSYEQYF. In DNA form, the CDR3 reads TGTGCCATCAGTGAGACTAGCGGCTCCTACGAGCAGTACTTC.

The rearrangement joins TRBV24-1 to TRBJ2-1, with 12 nucleotides matching TRBD2. After removal of 9 bases from V and 8 bases from J, the junction contained 13 bases not matched to a gene. Germline V gene data show CDR1 as KGHDR and CDR2 as SFDVKD. CDR3 length: 16 amino acids. CDR3 in amino acids: CATSGRGLAGGDEQFF. CDR3 DNA: TGTGCCACCTCGGGAAGGGGGCTAGCGGGAGGGGATGAGCAGTTCTTC.